This T cell receptor beta chain was retrieved from a study of shared clonotypes between healthy human individuals. Notes on the study in general: An effect of sequencing depth on clonotype sharing among donors was expected. Donor scarcity curtailed the genetic and exposure-history diversity represented herein.

CD8 cells regarded as naive lacked CD45RO, were positively chosen for CCR7, and omitted terminally differentiated effector memory CD45RA+ cells. CDR1 SQVTM and CDR2 ANQGSEA come from the germline V gene. CDR3 size: 13 residues. The V segment lost 4 bases and the J segment 7 bases; nucleotides outside the gene matches: 5. Comments on this clone: Its antigen is unidentified.

The data were produced by immunoSEQ multiplex PCR, yet TCRdb's version contains in-frame clones alone and is incomplete. The data show more than 2 million clones, with roughly 93% seen just once and around 1.7% held by the top ten. The specimen was naive CD8+ T cells from PBMCs. The rearrangement joins TRBV29-1 to TRBJ2-4; 9 bases are a match to TRBD2. This TCR was recovered from a man aged 18 to 35 in good health. Some clones in this sample may be carry-over from other donors' samples. As DNA, the CDR3 is TGCAGCGTTGTGTCTAGCGGGGATAACATTCAGTACTTC. Translated: CSVVSSGDNIQYF.